The source of this TCR beta chain is a study of shared T cell receptors in the human thymus. This table comes from immunoSEQ multiplex PCR, and its TCRdb copy is limited to in-frame clones, with some not included. This table holds some 700,000 clones, roughly 90% found once. The CDR3 totals 17 residues. Germline CDR1 is GTSNPN and CDR2 is SVGIG (reference sequence). Unmatched junction bases numbered 13, after V lost 2 bases and J lost 4 bases. In its sample, this clone was seen once. These data were likewise used in another study, on human thymus T cells. That publication notes: Within thymic and blood repertoires, V and J gene usage appeared to be biased. A high degree of thymic repertoire overlap among unrelated individuals was reported in related research.

Sequencing was performed on thymocytes. The receptor comes from a boy under two years old with a congenital heart defect. This chain joins TRBV30 and TRBJ1-4, with 7 positions matching TRBD1. CDR3 in amino acids: CAWSPTRTGALNEKLFF. The CDR3 region has the DNA TGTGCCTGGAGTCCTACCAGGACAGGCGCTCTTAATGAAAAACTGTTTTTT.